This TCR beta chain comes out of a study of T cells in Graves' hyperthyroidism and ophthalmopathy. At the level of the study: Prior to any treatment, at the point of initial diagnosis, peripheral blood was collected. Broader study findings: Blood also held most thyroid clonotypes expanded beyond 0.001.

Active moderate-to-severe ophthalmopathy, Clinical Activity Score at least 3, NOSPECS at least 4, under 3 months' duration. Those patients with uncontrolled infection, other autoimmune disease, pregnancy or lactation were excluded. This clonotype appeared many times. Its antigen is not identified. The CDR3 is made up of 15 amino acids. Germline V gene sequence: CDR1 KGHSH, CDR2 LQKENI. V lost 0 bases and J lost 4, with 11 bases in between. The TCR beta CDR3 regions underwent amplification using RNA transcripts as the source. HTBI primers drove first-round RT-PCR of the TCR CDR3. TCRdb reprocessed the multiplex PCR reads via MiXCR and lists one record per CDR3 protein. The sample contains around 690,000 distinct CDR3 sequences, around 21% of which appear only once.

The receptor's source is a man younger than 45 with Graves' ophthalmopathy. Sequencing was performed on blood. This chain links TRBV18 with TRBJ2-3; perhaps TRBD1 as D (5 bases). CDR3 sequence (DNA): TGTGCCAGCTCACCACCAGGGGCGAAGGCAGATACGCAGTATTTT. Amino acid sequence: CASSPPGAKADTQYF.